The 11 T cell receptor beta chains presented below share a single source sample, sequenced in a study of CD8+ T cells in alopecia areata. The authors extracted RNA and reverse transcribed it into cDNA as the sequencing template. Generated by immunoSEQ multiplex PCR, the TCRdb table keeps only in-frame clones and is missing some. The sample has some 170,000 clones; about 72% are singletons. The sequencing used CD8+ T cells sorted from blood, collected at week 0. The receptor source for this set is a human donor with alopecia areata.

V and J are TRBV4-1 and TRBJ1-1; 8 nucleotides match TRBD1. V lost 2 bases and J lost 0; bases outside the gene matches: 2. Germline V gives CDR1 MGHRA, CDR2 YSYEKL. The CDR3 is made up of 15 amino acids. CDR3 sequence reads: CASSQRTGMNTEAFF. Written as DNA, the CDR3 is TGCGCCAGCAGCCAAAGGACAGGGATGAACACTGAAGCTTTCTTT.

The chain employs TRBV10-3 and TRBJ1-6; unclear D gene. The CDR3 totals 12 residues. The germline CDR1 and CDR2 sequences are ENHRY and SYGVKD. V lost 2 bases and J lost 16, with 12 bases in between. CDR3 protein: CAISEKRRSLHF. CDR3 nucleotide sequence: TGTGCCATCAGTGAGAAAAGAAGGTCACTCCACTTT.

This clone is a singleton in its sample. CDR3 protein: CASSGTISPYEQYF. The CDR3 DNA sequence: TGTGCCAGCTCCGGGACGATTAGTCCCTACGAGCAGTACTTC. The chain carries TRBV2 and TRBJ2-7, with D perhaps assigned TRBD1 or TRBD2 (5 bases each). CDR3 length equals 14 residues. Germline values: CDR1 SNHLY, CDR2 FYNNEI. V lost 8 bases, J lost 2 bases, and 16 bases lay in between.

By frequency in the sample, this clone is medium-sized. The chain uses TRBV29-1 and TRBJ2-3; D may correspond to TRBD1 or TRBD2 (5 bases each). This CDR3 comprises 15 residues. V was cut by 2 bases and J by 4 bases, with 16 bases left in between. Germline-derived CDR1 and CDR2 are SQVTM and ANQGSEA. As DNA, the CDR3 is TGCAGCGTTGAAAAACGAGGGGATGAGGCAGATACGCAGTATTTT. It yields the protein CSVEKRGDEADTQYF.

The V call is TRBV5-6, the J call TRBJ2-2, with TRBD2 as a possible D gene (5 bases). The CDR3 sequence is 14 residues long. Germline loops: CDR1 SGHDT, CDR2 YYEEEE. V was shortened by 2 bases and J by 3 bases, with 8 bases between the two germline ends. The CDR3 loop reads CASSLRGYTGELFF. In DNA form, the CDR3 reads TGTGCCAGCAGCTTACGGGGTTACACCGGGGAGCTGTTTTTT.

The table lists this clone with a few counts. Since the CDR3 does not end with the conserved phenylalanine or tryptophan, this likely comes from a read error. The DNA is omitted, as the CDR3 cannot be located on it reliably, and the CDR3 follows TCRdb's listing. This rearrangement joins TRBV9 to TRBJ2-7; the table assigns TRBD1, which was not confirmed against the DNA. CDR1 is SGDLS, CDR2 YYNGEE, per germline. The CDR3 numbers 9 amino acids, ends counted. Here the CDR3 reads CASSVGPGI.

This clone was picked up a small number of times. This sequence joins TRBV7-9 and TRBJ2-3; D gene uncertain. The V end was cut by 8 bases, the J end by 6 bases, with 9 bases between. CDR3 length: 11 residues. Germline V gene data show CDR1 as SEHNR and CDR2 as FQNEAQ (reference sequence). The CDR3 protein is CASETGDTQYF. As DNA, the CDR3 is TGTGCCAGCGAAACTGGGGATACGCAGTATTTT.

The chain joins TRBV10-2 to TRBJ1-1, with a tentative D call TRBD1 (5 bases). V was cut by 7 bases and J by 0 bases, with 12 bases left in between. The CDR3 is made up of 14 amino acids. CDR1 WSHSY and CDR2 SAAADI come from the germline V gene. CDR3 residues: CASTSTAMNTEAFF. In DNA form, the CDR3 reads TGCGCCAGCACCTCGACAGCAATGAACACTGAAGCTTTCTTT.

This chain links TRBV27 with TRBJ2-5, with no clear D. Trimming stripped 3 bases from V and 5 bases from J, with 13 bases between. Germline V lookup: CDR1 MNHEY, CDR2 SMNVEV (reference sequence). The CDR3 spans 14 residues. The CDR3 loop is CASSLSGSMETQYF. The CDR3, as DNA: TGTGCCAGCAGTTTGTCAGGCTCCATGGAGACCCAGTACTTC.

J is TRBJ1-2 and V is TRBV29-1; TRBD1 matches 7 bases. CDR1 is SQVTM, CDR2 ANQGSEA, per germline. The CDR3 sequence is 11 residues long. V was clipped by 5 bases and J by 8 bases; unmatched bases: 5. CDR3: CSVSGGPGYTF. The CDR3 nucleotides read TGCAGCGTTTCAGGGGGGCCCGGCTACACCTTC.

The J gene is TRBJ2-7, the V gene TRBV7-9; tentatively, D is TRBD2 (5 bases). The CDR3 loop spans 15 amino acids. Germline V CDR1 and CDR2: SEHNR, FQNEAQ (reference sequence). V was pared by 1 base and J by 3 bases, with 13 bases between. In DNA, the CDR3 is TGTGCCAGCAGCTTAGTCGGAGGCAGCGTCTACGAGCAGTACTTC. Its translation: CASSLVGGSVYEQYF.